The 10 T cell receptor beta chains presented below share a single source sample, sequenced in a study of blood T cell repertoires in COVID-19. Sequenced by immunoSEQ multiplex PCR; TCRdb stores in-frame clones only, minus some. Here the sample spans 200,000 to 250,000 clones, more than 70% being singletons. The source material was PBMCs or T cells enriched from blood (not recorded which). All receptors come from a woman aged 50 to 60 who had recovered from COVID-19.

The CDR3 DNA reads TGTGCCAGCAGTGACCCGGACCGCAAGGGGCAGGGGGTTAGAACGGAGACCCAGTACTTC. Encoded protein: CASSDPDRKGQGVRTETQYF. This chain links TRBV6-4 with TRBJ2-5; 7 positions agree with TRBD1. Germline values: CDR1 MRHNA, CDR2 SNTAGT. V lost 2 bases to trimming and J lost 5 bases; unmatched junction nucleotides: 23. The CDR3 has 20 residues.

The V and J genes are TRBV2 and TRBJ2-3; D may be TRBD2 (5 bases). This CDR3 comprises 15 residues. V was clipped by 5 bases and J by 5 bases, with 17 bases between them. Germline V CDR1 and CDR2: SNHLY, FYNNEI. This CDR3 is CASSKLFTGKDTQYF. CDR3 DNA: TGTGCCAGCAGTAAACTTTTCACGGGGAAAGATACGCAGTATTTT.

This chain uses TRBV19 with TRBJ1-2, with a tentative D call TRBD1 (6 bases). Per the germline V gene, CDR1 is LNHDA and CDR2 is SQIVND (reference sequence). The CDR3 runs 14 residues. V lost 1 base to trimming and J lost 3 bases, with 9 bases between them. CDR3 nucleotides: TGTGCCAGTAGTATAGCACAGGGCCACTATGGCTACACCTTC. Encoded protein: CASSIAQGHYGYTF.

The chain is built from TRBV10-3 and TRBJ1-4; D is ambiguous. The CDR3 has 12 amino acids. The germline V gene encodes CDR1 ENHRY and CDR2 SYGVKD. Between the trimmed V and J ends, which lost 2 bases and 8 bases, there was a span of 6 bases. The CDR3 region has the DNA TGTGCCATCAGTGAGCCTAGGGAAAAACTGTTTTTT. Its translation: CAISEPREKLFF.

This chain uses TRBV6-2 or TRBV6-3 with TRBJ2-5; maybe TRBD2 (6 bases). Per germline, CDR1 MNHEY and CDR2 SVGEGT. Trimming took off 6 bases at V and 4 bases at J, with 15 bases between the two ends. The CDR3 runs 14 residues. In DNA, the CDR3 is TGTGCCAGCAGCCCGGGACTCCCGGGAGAGACCCAGTACTTC. Its translation is CASSPGLPGETQYF.

CDR3 bases: TGTGCCAGCAGTTTCCGAGACAGTCGTTCCGAGCAGTACTTC. Its protein is CASSFRDSRSEQYF. V gene TRBV27 combines with J gene TRBJ2-7; D possibly corresponds to TRBD1 (5 bases). CDR1 is MNHEY and CDR2 is SMNVEV in the germline V gene (reference sequence). The CDR3 totals 14 residues. V lost 3 bases and J lost 6, with 15 bases in between.

The chain has TRBV6-5 and TRBJ2-3; the D gene is possibly TRBD1 (6 bases). This CDR3 contains 12 residues. Germline V gene data show CDR1 as MNHEY and CDR2 as SVGAGI. Trimming stripped 6 bases from V and 6 bases from J, with 10 bases between. CDR3 amino acids: CASRTGPDTQYF. The DNA for the CDR3 is TGTGCCAGCAGAACAGGGCCCGATACGCAGTATTTT.

This sequence joins TRBV4-1 and TRBJ1-2; maybe TRBD1 (5 bases). The CDR3 is 14 residues long. Trimming removed 1 base from V and 1 base from J, with 7 bases in between. Germline V gives CDR1 MGHRA, CDR2 YSYEKL. CDR3: CASSQVDNNYGYTF. The CDR3 coding sequence is TGCGCCAGCAGCCAAGTGGACAATAACTATGGCTACACCTTC.

This clone was counted between two and nine times. The chain is built from TRBV5-5 and TRBJ1-2; no clear D. The length of the CDR3 is 14 residues. The V end lost 0 bases, the J end lost 0 bases, and 6 bases lay between the germline ends. In germline, CDR1 is SGHKS, CDR2 YYEKEE (reference sequence). CDR3 amino acids: CASSLVSSNYGYTF. The CDR3 bases are TGTGCCAGCAGCTTGGTGTCTTCTAACTATGGCTACACCTTC.

The J gene is TRBJ1-5, the V gene TRBV6-1, with a weak D call TRBD1 (5 bases). Germline V gene lookup returns CDR1 MNHNS and CDR2 SASEGT. Trimming stripped 4 bases from V and 0 bases from J, with 13 bases between. The CDR3 sequence is 16 residues long. This CDR3 is CASSGAGKGSNQPQHF. The CDR3, as DNA: TGTGCCAGCAGTGGTGCAGGGAAGGGTAGCAATCAGCCCCAGCATTTT.